This T cell receptor (beta chain) derives from a study of monozygotic twins with inflammatory bowel disease. General observations from the study: Results did not support any single strong IBD-associated signal or clonotype. Repertoire similarity did not separate concordant from discordant twins, possibly from limited power.

In germline, CDR1 is LGHNA, CDR2 YSLEER. The CDR3 consists of 15 residues. Collection of a roughly 2.3 ml blood sample took place per donor. In the case of this clonotype: Its matching antigen is unknown.

Eight reactions per sample, run separately, yielded cDNA. Reprocessing the 5' RACE reads, TCRdb reports a single entry for every CDR3 protein and omits DNA. The sample has some 150,000 distinct CDR3 sequences. The source of this sequence is a human donor with ulcerative colitis or Crohn's disease, or a healthy co-twin of an affected twin (not recorded which). Sequenced input: blood. The chain links TRBV4-3 to TRBJ2-1. This CDR3 is CASSQELASYNEQFF.